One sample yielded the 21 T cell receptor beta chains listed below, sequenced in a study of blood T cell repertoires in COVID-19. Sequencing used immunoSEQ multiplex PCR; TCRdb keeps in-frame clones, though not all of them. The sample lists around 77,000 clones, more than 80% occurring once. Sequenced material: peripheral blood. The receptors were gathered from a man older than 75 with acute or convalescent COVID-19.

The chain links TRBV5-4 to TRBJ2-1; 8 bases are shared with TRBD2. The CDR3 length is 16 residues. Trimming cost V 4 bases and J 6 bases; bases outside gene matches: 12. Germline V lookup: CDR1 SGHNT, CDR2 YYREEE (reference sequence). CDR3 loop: CASSSAGTRGLNEQFF. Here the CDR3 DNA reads TGTGCCAGCAGCAGTGCCGGGACTAGGGGACTCAATGAGCAGTTCTTC.

CDR3 coding DNA: TGTGCCAGCAGTTTCCCAGGGGGGTTCTATCAGCCCCAGCATTTT. As protein: CASSFPGGFYQPQHF. V and J are TRBV28 and TRBJ1-5; TRBD1 matches at 7 bases. Germline values: CDR1 MDHEN, CDR2 SYDVKM. V lost 3 bases, J lost 5 bases, and 7 bases stayed unmatched. The CDR3 loop spans 15 amino acids.

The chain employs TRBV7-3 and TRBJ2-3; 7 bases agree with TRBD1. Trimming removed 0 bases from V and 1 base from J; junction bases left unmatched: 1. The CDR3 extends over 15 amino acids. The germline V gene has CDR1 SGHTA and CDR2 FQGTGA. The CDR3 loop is CASSLTGQRTDTQYF. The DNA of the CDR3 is TGTGCCAGCAGCTTAACGGGACAGCGCACAGATACGCAGTATTTT.

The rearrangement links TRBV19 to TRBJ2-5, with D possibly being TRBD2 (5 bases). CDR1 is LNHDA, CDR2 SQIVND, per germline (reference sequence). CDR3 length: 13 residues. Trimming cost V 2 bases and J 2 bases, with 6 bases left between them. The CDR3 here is CASSISGQETQYF. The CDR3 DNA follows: TGTGCCAGTAGTATATCGGGGCAAGAGACCCAGTACTTC.

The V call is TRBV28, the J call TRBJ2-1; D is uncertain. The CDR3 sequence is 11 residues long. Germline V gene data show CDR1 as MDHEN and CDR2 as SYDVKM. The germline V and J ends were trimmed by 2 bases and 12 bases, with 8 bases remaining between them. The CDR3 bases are TGTGCCAGCAGTTTAGTAGATGGGCAGTTCTTC. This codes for CASSLVDGQFF.

CDR3 in DNA: TGTGCCAGCAGCTTAGGGGCAGGGGAGCTGTTTTTT. Its translation is CASSLGAGELFF. The rearrangement links TRBV7-2 to TRBJ2-2, with D hard to call. CDR1 and CDR2 from the germline V gene are SGHTA and FQGNSA. This CDR3 is built from 12 residues. The V end was cut by 1 base, the J end by 8 bases, with 5 bases between. The complete variable domain, with remaining parts taken from reference TRBV7-2 and TRBJ2-2, reads GAGVSQSPSNKVTEKGKDVELRCDPISGHTALYWYRQSLGQGLEFLIYFQGNSAPDKSGLPSDRFSAERTGGSVSTLTIQRTQQEDSAVYLCASSLGAGELFFGEGSRLTVL.

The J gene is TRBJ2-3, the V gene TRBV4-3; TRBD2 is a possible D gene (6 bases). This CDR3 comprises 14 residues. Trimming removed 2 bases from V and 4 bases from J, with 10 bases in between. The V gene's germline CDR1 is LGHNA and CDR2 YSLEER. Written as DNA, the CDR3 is TGCGCCAGCAGCCAACGGCGGGGCTCAGATACGCAGTATTTT. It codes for CASSQRRGSDTQYF.

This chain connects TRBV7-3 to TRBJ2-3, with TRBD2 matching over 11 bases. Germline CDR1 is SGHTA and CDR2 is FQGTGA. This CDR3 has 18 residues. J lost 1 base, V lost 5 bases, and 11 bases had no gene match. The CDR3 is CASSPLGLTSGGTDTQYF. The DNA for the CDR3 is TGTGCCAGCAGCCCCTTAGGGTTGACTAGCGGGGGCACAGATACGCAGTATTTT.

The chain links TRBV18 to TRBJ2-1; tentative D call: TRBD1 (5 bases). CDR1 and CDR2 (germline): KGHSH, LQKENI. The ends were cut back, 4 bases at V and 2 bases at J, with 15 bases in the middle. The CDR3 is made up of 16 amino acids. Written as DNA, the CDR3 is TGTGCCAGCTCACTGTCCTCTAGGGGCACCTACAATGAGCAGTTCTTC. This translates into CASSLSSRGTYNEQFF. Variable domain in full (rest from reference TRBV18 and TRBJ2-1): NAGVMQNPRHLVRRRGQEARLRCSPMKGHSHVYWYRQLPEEGLKFMVYLQKENIIDESGMPKERFSAEFPKEGPSILRIQQVVRGDSAAYFCASSLSSRGTYNEQFFGPGTRLTVL.

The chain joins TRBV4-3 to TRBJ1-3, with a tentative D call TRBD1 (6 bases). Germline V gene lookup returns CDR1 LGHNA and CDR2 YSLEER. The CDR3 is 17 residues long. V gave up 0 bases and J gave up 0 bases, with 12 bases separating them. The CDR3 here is CASSQDTRTVSGNTIYF. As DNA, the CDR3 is TGCGCCAGCAGCCAAGATACTAGGACAGTCTCTGGAAACACCATATATTTT.

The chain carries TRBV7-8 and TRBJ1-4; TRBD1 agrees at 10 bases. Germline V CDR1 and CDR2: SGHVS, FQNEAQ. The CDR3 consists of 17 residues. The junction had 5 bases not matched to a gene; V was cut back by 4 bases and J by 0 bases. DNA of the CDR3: TGTGCCAGCAGCTCCAGGACAGGGGGAACAACTAATGAAAAACTGTTTTTT. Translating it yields CASSSRTGGTTNEKLFF. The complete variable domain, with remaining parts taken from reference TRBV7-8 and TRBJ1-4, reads GAGVSQSPRYKVAKRGQDVALRCDPISGHVSLFWYQQALGQGPEFLTYFQNEAQLDKSGLPSDRFFAERPEGSVSTLKIQRTQQEDSAVYLCASSSRTGGTTNEKLFFGSGTQLSVL.

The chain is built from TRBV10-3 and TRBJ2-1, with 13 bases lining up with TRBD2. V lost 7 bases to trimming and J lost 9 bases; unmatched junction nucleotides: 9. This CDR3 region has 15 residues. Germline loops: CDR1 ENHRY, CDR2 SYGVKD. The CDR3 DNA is TGTGCCATCAACCCCGGACTAGCGGGAGCTGGTGAGCAGTTCTTC. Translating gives CAINPGLAGAGEQFF.

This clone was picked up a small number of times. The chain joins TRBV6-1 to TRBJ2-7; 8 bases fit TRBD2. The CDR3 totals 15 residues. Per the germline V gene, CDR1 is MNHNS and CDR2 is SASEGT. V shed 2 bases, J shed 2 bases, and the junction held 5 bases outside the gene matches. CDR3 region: CASSETSGDPYEQYF. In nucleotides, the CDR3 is TGTGCCAGCAGTGAAACTAGCGGTGATCCCTACGAGCAGTACTTC.

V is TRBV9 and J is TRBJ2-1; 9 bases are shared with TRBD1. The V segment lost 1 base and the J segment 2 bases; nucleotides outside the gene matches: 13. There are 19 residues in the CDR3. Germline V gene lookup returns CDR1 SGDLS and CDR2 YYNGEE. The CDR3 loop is CASSVSLEGTGRAYNEQFF. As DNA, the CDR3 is TGTGCCAGCAGCGTATCATTGGAAGGGACAGGGAGGGCCTACAATGAGCAGTTCTTC.

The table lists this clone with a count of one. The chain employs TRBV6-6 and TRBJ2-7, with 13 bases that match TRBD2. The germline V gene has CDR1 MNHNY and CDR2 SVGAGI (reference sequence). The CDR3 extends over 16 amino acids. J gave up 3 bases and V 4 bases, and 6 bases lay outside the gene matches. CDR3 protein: CASSSPGLAGYYEQYF. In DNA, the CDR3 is TGTGCCAGCAGTTCTCCGGGACTAGCGGGATACTACGAGCAGTACTTC.

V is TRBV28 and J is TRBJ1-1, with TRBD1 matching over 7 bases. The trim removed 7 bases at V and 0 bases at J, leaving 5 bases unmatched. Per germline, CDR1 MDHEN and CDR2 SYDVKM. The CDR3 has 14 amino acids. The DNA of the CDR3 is TGTGCCAGCACAGGGGGTACCATGAACACTGAAGCTTTCTTT. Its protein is CASTGGTMNTEAFF.

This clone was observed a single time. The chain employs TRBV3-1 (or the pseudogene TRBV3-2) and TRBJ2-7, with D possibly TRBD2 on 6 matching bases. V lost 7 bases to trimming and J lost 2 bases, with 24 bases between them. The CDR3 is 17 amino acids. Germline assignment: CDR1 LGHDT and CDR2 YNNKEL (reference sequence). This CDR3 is CASTPLGGLLCAYEQYF. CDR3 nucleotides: TGTGCCAGCACCCCGCTGGGGGGACTTCTTTGCGCCTACGAGCAGTACTTC.

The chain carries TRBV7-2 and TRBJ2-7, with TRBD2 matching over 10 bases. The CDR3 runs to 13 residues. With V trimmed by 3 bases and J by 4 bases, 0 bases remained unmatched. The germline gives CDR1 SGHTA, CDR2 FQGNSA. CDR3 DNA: TGTGCCAGCAGCTTTAGCGGGAGGTACGAGCAGTACTTC. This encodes CASSFSGRYEQYF. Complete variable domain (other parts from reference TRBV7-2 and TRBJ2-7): GAGVSQSPSNKVTEKGKDVELRCDPISGHTALYWYRQSLGQGLEFLIYFQGNSAPDKSGLPSDRFSAERTGGSVSTLTIQRTQQEDSAVYLCASSFSGRYEQYFGPGTRLTVT.

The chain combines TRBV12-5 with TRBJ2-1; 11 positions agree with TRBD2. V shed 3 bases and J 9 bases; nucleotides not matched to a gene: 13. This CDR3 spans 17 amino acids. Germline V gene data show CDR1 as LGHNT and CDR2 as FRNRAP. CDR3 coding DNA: TGTGCTAGTGGTTTTGTCCCGACTAGCGGGATAGACGGTGAGCAGTTCTTC. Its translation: CASGFVPTSGIDGEQFF.

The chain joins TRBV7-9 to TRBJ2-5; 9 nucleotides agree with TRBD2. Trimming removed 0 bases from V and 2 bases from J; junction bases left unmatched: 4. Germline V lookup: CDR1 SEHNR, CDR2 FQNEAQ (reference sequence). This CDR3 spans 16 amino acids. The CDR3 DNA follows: TGTGCCAGCAGCTTAGCTGTCCTAGCGGGACAAGAGACCCAGTACTTC. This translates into CASSLAVLAGQETQYF.

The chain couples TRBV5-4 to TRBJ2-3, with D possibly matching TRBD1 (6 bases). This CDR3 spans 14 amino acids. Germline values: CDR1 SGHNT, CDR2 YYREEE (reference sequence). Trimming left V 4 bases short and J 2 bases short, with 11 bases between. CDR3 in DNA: TGTGCCAGCAGCCCGGACAGAAACACAGATACGCAGTATTTT. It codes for CASSPDRNTDTQYF. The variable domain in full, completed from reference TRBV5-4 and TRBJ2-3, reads ETGVTQSPTHLIKTRGQQVTLRCSSQSGHNTVSWYQQALGQGPQFIFQYYREEENGRGNFPPRFSGLQFPNYSSELNVNALELDDSALYLCASSPDRNTDTQYFGPGTRLTVL.